This passage covers 12 T cell receptor beta chains from one sample sequenced in a study of chemoradiotherapy in HPV16-positive cancers. Data came from immunoSEQ multiplex PCR; TCRdb stores just in-frame clones and leaves some out. The data hold around 40,000 clones, with around 82% observed a single time. The starting material was blood, obtained from a patient who underwent chemoradiotherapy. Receptors were obtained from a human donor with HPV-associated anogenital cancer.

This clone was detected only a few times. The CDR3 loop reads CASSYQGDYNEQFF. The CDR3 coding sequence is TGCGCCAGCAGCTACCAGGGGGACTACAATGAGCAGTTCTTC. The gene calls are TRBV5-1 and TRBJ2-1; 7 bases map to TRBD1. This CDR3 has 14 amino acids. Trimming removed 3 bases from V and 3 bases from J; junction bases left unmatched: 3. Germline CDR1 SGHRS, CDR2 YFSETQ. Full variable domain (rest looked up from reference TRBV5-1 and TRBJ2-1): KAGVTQTPRYLIKTRGQQVTLSCSPISGHRSVSWYQQTPGQGLQFLFEYFSETQRNKGNFPGRFSGRQFSNSRSEMNVSTLELGDSALYLCASSYQGDYNEQFFGPGTRLTVL.

This chain uses TRBV27 with TRBJ2-7, with 11 positions matching TRBD1. Trimming took 6 bases from V and 4 from J; bases not matched to a gene: 5. This CDR3 comprises 14 residues. Germline CDR1 MNHEY, CDR2 SMNVEV (reference sequence). The chain's CDR3 is CASRPGQGVYEQYF. CDR3 nucleotide sequence: TGTGCCAGCAGGCCGGGACAGGGGGTTTACGAGCAGTACTTC.

The chain combines TRBV5-1 with TRBJ2-3; the match to TRBD2 covers 13 bases. The trim removed 4 bases at V and 2 bases at J, leaving 4 bases unmatched. This CDR3 comprises 16 residues. The germline V gene has CDR1 SGHRS and CDR2 YFSETQ. The CDR3 DNA follows: TGCGCCAGCAGCCCCGGGACTAGCGGGAACACAGATACGCAGTATTTT. Translating gives CASSPGTSGNTDTQYF.

This clone was detected a few times. The V call is TRBV14, the J call TRBJ2-1; 7 nucleotides match TRBD2. V was pared by 4 bases and J by 7 bases, with 4 bases of the junction left unmatched. The CDR3 covers 13 residues. CDR1 is SGHDN and CDR2 is FVKESK in the germline V gene. CDR3 protein: CASSRFGGNEQFF. CDR3 sequence (DNA): TGTGCCAGCAGCCGGTTCGGGGGGAATGAGCAGTTCTTC.

The chain links TRBV10-3 to TRBJ2-1; 8 nucleotides line up with TRBD2. CDR3 size: 15 residues. Trimming cost V 3 bases and J 7 bases; bases outside gene matches: 8. Per germline, CDR1 ENHRY and CDR2 SYGVKD. This CDR3 reads CAISDSGGGQNEQFF. DNA for the CDR3: TGTGCCATCAGTGATTCGGGCGGGGGGCAAAATGAGCAGTTCTTC.

The V and J genes are TRBV6-5 and TRBJ1-5; D is unresolved. This CDR3 contains 13 residues. Germline assignment: CDR1 MNHEY and CDR2 SVGAGI. Trimming left V 5 bases short and J 0 bases short, with 5 bases between. The CDR3: CASSPSSNQPQHF. The CDR3 bases are TGTGCCAGCAGTCCGTCTAGCAATCAGCCCCAGCATTTT.

The chain couples TRBV9 to TRBJ1-2, with 8 bases that match TRBD1. The trim removed 3 bases at V and 4 bases at J, leaving 5 bases unmatched. CDR1 is SGDLS and CDR2 is YYNGEE in the germline V gene. CDR3 length: 14 residues. Here the CDR3 reads CASSENTGGYGYTF. The CDR3 DNA reads as TGTGCCAGCAGCGAGAATACAGGGGGCTATGGCTACACCTTC.

V gene TRBV11-2 combines with J gene TRBJ2-7; unclear D gene. Trimming pared 1 base from V and 3 bases from J, leaving 13 bases between. This CDR3 spans 15 amino acids. Germline V CDR1 and CDR2: SGHAT, FQNNGV. CDR3 in amino acids: CASSLGPEPNYEQYF. The DNA of the CDR3 is TGTGCCAGCAGCTTAGGTCCTGAGCCGAACTACGAGCAGTACTTC.

This chain connects TRBV5-4 to TRBJ2-5; the D gene could be TRBD1 or TRBD2 (5 bases each). V lost 5 bases to trimming and J lost 2 bases, with 16 bases between them. This CDR3 comprises 15 residues. Germline lookup yields CDR1 SGHNT and CDR2 YYREEE (reference sequence). The CDR3 nucleotides are TGTGCCAGCAGGTTTGGGGGTACCATACAAGAGACCCAGTACTTC. It encodes CASRFGGTIQETQYF.

J is TRBJ2-7 and V is TRBV2; D remains ambiguous. CDR1 and CDR2 from the germline V gene are SNHLY and FYNNEI. This CDR3 contains 12 residues. V was trimmed by 6 bases and J by 3 bases, leaving 9 bases between them. The CDR3 coding sequence is TGTGCCAGCAGCCAAGGGTTCTACGAGCAGTACTTC. As protein: CASSQGFYEQYF.

The chain links TRBV15 to TRBJ1-6; TRBD1 matches 7 bases. Trimming took 8 bases from V and 5 from J; bases not matched to a gene: 6. The CDR3 has 14 amino acids. Germline CDR1 LNHNV, CDR2 YYDKDF (reference sequence). This CDR3 is CATRGQANNSPLHF. CDR3 coding DNA: TGTGCCACCCGTGGACAGGCCAATAATTCACCCCTCCACTTT.

The rearrangement uses TRBV29-1 and TRBJ1-3; D not resolved. The CDR3 loop spans 14 amino acids. V was cut by 3 bases and J by 4 bases, with 13 bases left in between. Germline values: CDR1 SQVTM, CDR2 ANQGSEA. The CDR3 loop reads CSVEIAGGGNTIYF. CDR3 DNA sequence: TGCAGCGTTGAGATTGCAGGAGGAGGAAACACCATATATTTT.